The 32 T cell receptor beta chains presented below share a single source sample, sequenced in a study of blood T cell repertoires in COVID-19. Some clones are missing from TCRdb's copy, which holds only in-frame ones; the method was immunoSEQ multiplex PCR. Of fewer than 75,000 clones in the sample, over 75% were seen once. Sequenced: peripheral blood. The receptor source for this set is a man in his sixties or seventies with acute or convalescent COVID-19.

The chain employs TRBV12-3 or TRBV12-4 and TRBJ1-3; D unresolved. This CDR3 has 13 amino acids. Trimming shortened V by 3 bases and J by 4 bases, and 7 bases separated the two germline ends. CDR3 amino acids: CASSFSQGNTIYF. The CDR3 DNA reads TGTGCCAGCAGTTTTTCACAGGGAAACACCATATATTTT.

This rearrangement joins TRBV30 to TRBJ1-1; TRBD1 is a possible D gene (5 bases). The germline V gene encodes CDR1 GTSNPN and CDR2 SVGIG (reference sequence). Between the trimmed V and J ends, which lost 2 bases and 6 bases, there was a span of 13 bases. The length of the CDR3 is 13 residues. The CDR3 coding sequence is TGTGCCTGGAGTACAGGTAAGAAGGCTGAAGCTTTCTTT. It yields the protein CAWSTGKKAEAFF.

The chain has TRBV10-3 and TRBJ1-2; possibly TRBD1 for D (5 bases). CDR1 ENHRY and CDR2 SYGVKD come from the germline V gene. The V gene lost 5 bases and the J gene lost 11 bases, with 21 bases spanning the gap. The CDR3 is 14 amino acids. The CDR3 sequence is CAISQRGGTKEYTF. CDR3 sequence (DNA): TGTGCCATCAGTCAGAGGGGAGGGACCAAGGAGTACACCTTC.

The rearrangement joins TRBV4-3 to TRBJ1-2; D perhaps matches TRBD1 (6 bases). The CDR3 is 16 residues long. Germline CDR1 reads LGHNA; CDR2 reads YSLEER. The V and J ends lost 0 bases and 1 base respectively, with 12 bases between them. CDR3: CASSQDRGRNNYGYTF. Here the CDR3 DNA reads TGCGCCAGCAGCCAAGACAGGGGCCGCAATAACTATGGCTACACCTTC.

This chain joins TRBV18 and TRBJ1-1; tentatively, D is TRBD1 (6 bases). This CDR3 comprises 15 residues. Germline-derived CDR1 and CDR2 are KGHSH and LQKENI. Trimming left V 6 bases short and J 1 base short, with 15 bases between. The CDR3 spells CASSQTGFKNTEAFF. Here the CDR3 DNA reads TGTGCCAGCTCGCAAACAGGGTTTAAGAACACTGAAGCTTTCTTT.

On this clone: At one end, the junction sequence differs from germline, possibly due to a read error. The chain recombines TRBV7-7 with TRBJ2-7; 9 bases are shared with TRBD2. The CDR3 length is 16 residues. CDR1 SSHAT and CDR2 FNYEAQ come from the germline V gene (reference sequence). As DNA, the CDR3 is TGTGCTAGCAGCTTAGGTCTAGCGGGGAGCAGGGACGAGCAGTACTTC. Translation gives CASSLGLAGSRDEQYF.

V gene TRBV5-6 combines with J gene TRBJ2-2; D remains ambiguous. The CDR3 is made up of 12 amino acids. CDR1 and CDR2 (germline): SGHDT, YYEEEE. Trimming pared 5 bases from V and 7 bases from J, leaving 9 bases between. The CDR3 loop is CASSPDNGELFF. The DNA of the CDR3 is TGTGCCAGCAGTCCTGACAACGGGGAGCTGTTTTTT. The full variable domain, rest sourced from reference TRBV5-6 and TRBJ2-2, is DAGVTQSPTHLIKTRGQQVTLRCSPKSGHDTVSWYQQALGQGPQFIFQYYEEEERQRGNFPDRFSGHQFPNYSSELNVNALLLGDSALYLCASSPDNGELFFGEGSRLTVL.

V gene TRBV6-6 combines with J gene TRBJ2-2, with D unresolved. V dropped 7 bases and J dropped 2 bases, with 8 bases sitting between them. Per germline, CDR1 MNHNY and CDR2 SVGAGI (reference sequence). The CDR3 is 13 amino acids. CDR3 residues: CASTDTNTGELFF. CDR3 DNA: TGTGCCAGCACAGACACCAACACCGGGGAGCTGTTTTTT.

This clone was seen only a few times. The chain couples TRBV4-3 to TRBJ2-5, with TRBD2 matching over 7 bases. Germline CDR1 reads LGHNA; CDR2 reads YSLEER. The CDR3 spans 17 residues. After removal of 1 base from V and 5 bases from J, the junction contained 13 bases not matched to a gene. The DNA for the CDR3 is TGCGCCAGCAGCCAAGTAGGCGGGGGAATAACAAGGGAGACCCAGTACTTC. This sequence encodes CASSQVGGGITRETQYF.

The CDR3 DNA is TGTGCCAGCAGTACTACGAAAGGACAGGGGGCGATTGAAGCTTTCTTT. It is translated as CASSTTKGQGAIEAFF. The rearrangement joins TRBV6-2 or TRBV6-3 to TRBJ1-1, with 11 bases fitting TRBD1. The J segment lost 7 bases and the V segment lost 5 bases, leaving 12 bases of the junction unmatched. The germline V gene has CDR1 MNHEY and CDR2 SVGEGT. The CDR3 contains 16 residues.

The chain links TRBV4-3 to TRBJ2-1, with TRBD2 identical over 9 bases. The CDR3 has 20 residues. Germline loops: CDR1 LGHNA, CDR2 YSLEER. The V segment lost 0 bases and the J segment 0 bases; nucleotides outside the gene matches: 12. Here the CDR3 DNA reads TGCGCCAGCAGCCAAGAGCCCCCCGGGACTAGCCTTAGCTCCTACAATGAGCAGTTCTTC. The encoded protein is CASSQEPPGTSLSSYNEQFF.

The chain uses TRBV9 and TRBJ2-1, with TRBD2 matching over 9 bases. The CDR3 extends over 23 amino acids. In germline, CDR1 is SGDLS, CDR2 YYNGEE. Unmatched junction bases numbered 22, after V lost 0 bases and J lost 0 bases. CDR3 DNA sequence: TGTGCCAGCAGCGTAGGACTAGGGGATCTAGCGGGGAAGGTCGTTAGCTCCTACAATGAGCAGTTCTTC. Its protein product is CASSVGLGDLAGKVVSSYNEQFF.

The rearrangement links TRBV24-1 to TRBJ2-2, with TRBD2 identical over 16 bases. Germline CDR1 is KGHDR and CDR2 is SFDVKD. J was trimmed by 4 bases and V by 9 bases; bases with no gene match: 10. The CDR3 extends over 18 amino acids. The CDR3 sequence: CATAGTSGGALVTGELFF. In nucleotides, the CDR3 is TGTGCCACCGCCGGGACTAGCGGGGGGGCCTTAGTCACCGGGGAGCTGTTTTTT.

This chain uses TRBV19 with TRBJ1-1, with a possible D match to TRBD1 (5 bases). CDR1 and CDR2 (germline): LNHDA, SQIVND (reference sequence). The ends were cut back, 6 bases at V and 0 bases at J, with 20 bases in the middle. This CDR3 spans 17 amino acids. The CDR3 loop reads CASRSWGKGSMNTEAFF. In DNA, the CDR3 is TGTGCCAGTAGGAGTTGGGGTAAGGGGTCCATGAACACTGAAGCTTTCTTT.

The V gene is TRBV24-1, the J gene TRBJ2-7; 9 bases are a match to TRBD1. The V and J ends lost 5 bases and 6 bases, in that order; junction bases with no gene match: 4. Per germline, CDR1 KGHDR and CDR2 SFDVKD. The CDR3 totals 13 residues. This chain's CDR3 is CATSARQGGEQYF. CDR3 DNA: TGTGCCACCAGTGCCAGACAGGGGGGCGAGCAGTACTTC.

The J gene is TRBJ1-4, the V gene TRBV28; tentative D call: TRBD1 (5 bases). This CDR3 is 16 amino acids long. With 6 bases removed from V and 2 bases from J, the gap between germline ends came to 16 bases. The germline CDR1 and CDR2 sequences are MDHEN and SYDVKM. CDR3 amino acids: CASSSGGVQTNEKLFF. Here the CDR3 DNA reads TGTGCCAGCAGCTCGGGAGGGGTTCAGACTAATGAAAAACTGTTTTTT.

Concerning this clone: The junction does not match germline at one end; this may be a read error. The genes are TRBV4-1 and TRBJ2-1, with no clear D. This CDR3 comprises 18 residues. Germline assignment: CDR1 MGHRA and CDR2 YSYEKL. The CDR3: CASRQGSSMASSYNEQFF. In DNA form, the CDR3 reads TGCGCCAGCAGACAAGGCTCTTCGATGGCCAGCTCCTACAATGAGCAGTTCTTC.

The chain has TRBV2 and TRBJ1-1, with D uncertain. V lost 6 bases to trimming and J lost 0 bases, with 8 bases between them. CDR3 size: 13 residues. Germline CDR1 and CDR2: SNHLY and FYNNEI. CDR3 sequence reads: CASSGGLNTEAFF. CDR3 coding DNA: TGTGCCAGCAGCGGCGGGTTGAACACTGAAGCTTTCTTT.

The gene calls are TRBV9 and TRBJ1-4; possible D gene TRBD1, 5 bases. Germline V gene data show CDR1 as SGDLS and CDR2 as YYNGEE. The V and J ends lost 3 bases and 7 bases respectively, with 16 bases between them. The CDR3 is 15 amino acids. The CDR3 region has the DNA TGTGCCAGCAGCGGACGGACGGGGGGTGGTGAAAAACTGTTTTTT. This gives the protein CASSGRTGGGEKLFF. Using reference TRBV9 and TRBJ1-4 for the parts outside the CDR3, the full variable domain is DSGVTQTPKHLITATGQRVTLRCSPRSGDLSVYWYQQSLDQGLQFLIQYYNGEERAKGNILERFSAQQFPDLHSELNLSSLELGDSALYFCASSGRTGGGEKLFFGSGTQLSVL.

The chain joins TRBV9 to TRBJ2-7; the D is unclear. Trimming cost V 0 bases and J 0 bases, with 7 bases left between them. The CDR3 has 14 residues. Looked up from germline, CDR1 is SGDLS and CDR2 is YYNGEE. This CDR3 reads CASSVVAGSYEQYF. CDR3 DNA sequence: TGTGCCAGCAGCGTAGTGGCAGGCTCCTACGAGCAGTACTTC.

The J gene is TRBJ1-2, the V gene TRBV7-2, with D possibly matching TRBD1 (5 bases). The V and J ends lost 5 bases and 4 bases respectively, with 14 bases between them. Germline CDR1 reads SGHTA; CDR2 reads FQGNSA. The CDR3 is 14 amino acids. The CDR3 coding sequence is TGTGCCAGCAGCATCATACAGGCTCCCTATGGCTACACCTTC. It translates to CASSIIQAPYGYTF.

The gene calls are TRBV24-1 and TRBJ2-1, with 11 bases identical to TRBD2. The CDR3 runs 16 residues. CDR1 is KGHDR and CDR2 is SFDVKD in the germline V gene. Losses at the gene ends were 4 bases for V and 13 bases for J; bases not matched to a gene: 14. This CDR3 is CATSDPRSGGDNPQFF. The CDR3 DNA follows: TGTGCCACCAGTGACCCCCGTAGCGGGGGGGACAACCCTCAGTTCTTC.

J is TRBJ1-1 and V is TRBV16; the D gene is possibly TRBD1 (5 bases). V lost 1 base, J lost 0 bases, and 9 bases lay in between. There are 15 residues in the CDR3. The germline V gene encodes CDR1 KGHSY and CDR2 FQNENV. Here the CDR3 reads CASSQFGGLNTEAFF. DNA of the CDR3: TGTGCCAGCAGCCAATTTGGGGGGTTGAACACTGAAGCTTTCTTT.

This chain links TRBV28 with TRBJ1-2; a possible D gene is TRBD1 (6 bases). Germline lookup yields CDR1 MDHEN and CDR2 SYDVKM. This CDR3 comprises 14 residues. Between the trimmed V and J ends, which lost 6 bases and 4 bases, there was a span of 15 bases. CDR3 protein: CASRDSSPFYGYTF. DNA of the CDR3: TGTGCCAGCAGGGACAGCTCGCCCTTCTATGGCTACACCTTC.

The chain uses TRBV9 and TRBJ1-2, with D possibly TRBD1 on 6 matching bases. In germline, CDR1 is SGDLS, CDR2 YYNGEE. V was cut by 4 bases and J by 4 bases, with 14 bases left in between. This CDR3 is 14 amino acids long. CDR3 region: CASSPRTAPYGYTF. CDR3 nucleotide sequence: TGTGCCAGCAGCCCGCGGACAGCCCCCTATGGCTACACCTTC.

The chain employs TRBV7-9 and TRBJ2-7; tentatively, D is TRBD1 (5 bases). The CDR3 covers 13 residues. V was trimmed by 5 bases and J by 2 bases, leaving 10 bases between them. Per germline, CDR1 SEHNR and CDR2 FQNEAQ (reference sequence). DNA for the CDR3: TGTGCCAGCAGCCCCCTGACAGCCTACGAGCAGTACTTC. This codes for CASSPLTAYEQYF.

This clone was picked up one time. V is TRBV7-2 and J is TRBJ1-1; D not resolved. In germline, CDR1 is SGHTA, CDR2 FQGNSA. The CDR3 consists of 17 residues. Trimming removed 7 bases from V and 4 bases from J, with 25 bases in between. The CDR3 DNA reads TGTGCCAGCACCGAGAGGGTAGGGAACGTGTTTGTCACTGAAGCTTTCTTT. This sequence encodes CASTERVGNVFVTEAFF.

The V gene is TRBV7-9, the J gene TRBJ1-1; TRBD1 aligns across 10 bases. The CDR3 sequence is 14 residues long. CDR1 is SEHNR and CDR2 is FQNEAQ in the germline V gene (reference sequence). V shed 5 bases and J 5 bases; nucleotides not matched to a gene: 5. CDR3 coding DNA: TGTGCCAGCAGCCGGGGACAGGGGAGAACTGAAGCTTTCTTT. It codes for CASSRGQGRTEAFF.

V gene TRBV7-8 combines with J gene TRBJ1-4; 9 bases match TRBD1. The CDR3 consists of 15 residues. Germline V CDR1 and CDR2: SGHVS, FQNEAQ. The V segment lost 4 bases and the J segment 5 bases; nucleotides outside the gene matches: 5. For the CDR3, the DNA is TGTGCCAGCAGCTCCAACAGGGGGCGAAATGAAAAACTGTTTTTT. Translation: CASSSNRGRNEKLFF.

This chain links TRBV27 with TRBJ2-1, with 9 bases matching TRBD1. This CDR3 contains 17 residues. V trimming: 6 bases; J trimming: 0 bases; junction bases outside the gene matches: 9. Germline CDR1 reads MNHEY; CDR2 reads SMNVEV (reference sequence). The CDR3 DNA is TGTGCCAGCAGCCGGGGACAGGGCCTAAGCTCCTACAATGAGCAGTTCTTC. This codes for CASSRGQGLSSYNEQFF.

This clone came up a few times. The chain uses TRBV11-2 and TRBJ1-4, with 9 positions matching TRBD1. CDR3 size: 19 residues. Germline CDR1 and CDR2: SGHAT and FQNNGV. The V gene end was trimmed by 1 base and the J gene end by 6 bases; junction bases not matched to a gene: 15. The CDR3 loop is CASSLVISGTGSKDEKLFF. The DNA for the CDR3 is TGTGCCAGCAGCTTAGTGATTTCCGGGACAGGGTCGAAAGATGAAAAACTGTTTTTT. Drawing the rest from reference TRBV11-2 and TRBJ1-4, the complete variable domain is EAGVAQSPRYKIIEKRQSVAFWCNPISGHATLYWYQQILGQGPKLLIQFQNNGVVDDSQLPKDRFSAERLKGVDSTLKIQPAKLEDSAVYLCASSLVISGTGSKDEKLFFGSGTQLSVL.

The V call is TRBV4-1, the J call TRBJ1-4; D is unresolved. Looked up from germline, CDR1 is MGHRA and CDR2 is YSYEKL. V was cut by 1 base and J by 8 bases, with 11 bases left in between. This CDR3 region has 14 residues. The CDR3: CASSQGSLEEKLFF. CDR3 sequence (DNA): TGCGCCAGCAGCCAAGGAAGCCTAGAGGAAAAACTGTTTTTT.